Given below is one T cell receptor beta chain in context. What it binds is unknown. The time point is: cycle 4 day 1 (C4D1), after less than 7 weeks of nivolumab. The patients all showed relapse after autologous stem cell transplantation, while their brentuximab vedotin exposure varied. The best responses consisted of complete response, partial response or progressive disease. The protocol was immunoSEQ multiplex PCR, while the TCRdb copy is restricted to in-frame clones and leaves out a portion. The sample lists under 40,000 clones, approximately 85% occurring once. The CDR3 extends over 15 amino acids. CDR1 and CDR2 from the germline V gene are SGDLS and YYNGEE. V gave up 4 bases and J gave up 3 bases; unmatched junction bases: 7. This specimen comes from a study of PD-1 blockade in classical Hodgkin lymphoma. Study context: The study gave patients nivolumab 3 mg/kg intravenously every 2 weeks. Study-wide points: Complete responders showed a baseline diversity that resembled the diversity of newly diagnosed patients. Before treatment, TCR diversity in newly diagnosed patients was reportedly lower than in healthy donors.

Specimen: peripheral blood mononuclear cells (PBMCs), collected before the fourth cycle of nivolumab. This chain uses TRBV9 with TRBJ2-1; 7 bases match TRBD2. The TCR was taken from a human donor with classical Hodgkin lymphoma. CDR3 protein: CASSPLAELYNEQFF. The CDR3, as DNA: TGTGCCAGCAGCCCCCTAGCGGAACTCTACAATGAGCAGTTCTTC.